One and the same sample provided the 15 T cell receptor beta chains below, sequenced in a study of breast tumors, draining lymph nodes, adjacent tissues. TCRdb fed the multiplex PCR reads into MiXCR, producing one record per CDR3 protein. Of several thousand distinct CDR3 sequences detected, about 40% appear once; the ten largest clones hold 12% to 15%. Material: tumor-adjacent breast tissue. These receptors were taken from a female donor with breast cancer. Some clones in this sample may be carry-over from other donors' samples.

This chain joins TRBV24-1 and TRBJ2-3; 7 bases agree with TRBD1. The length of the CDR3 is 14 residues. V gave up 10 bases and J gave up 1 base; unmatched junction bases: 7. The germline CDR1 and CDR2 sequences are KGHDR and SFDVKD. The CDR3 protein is CATGTALGTDTQYF. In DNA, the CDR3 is TGTGCCACGGGGACAGCGTTGGGCACAGATACGCAGTATTTT.

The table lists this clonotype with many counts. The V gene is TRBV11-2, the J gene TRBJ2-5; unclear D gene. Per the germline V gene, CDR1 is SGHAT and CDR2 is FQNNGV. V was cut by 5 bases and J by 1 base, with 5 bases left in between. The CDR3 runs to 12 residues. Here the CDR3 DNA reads TGTGCCAGCAGCATAATCCAAGAGACCCAGTACTTC. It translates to CASSIIQETQYF.

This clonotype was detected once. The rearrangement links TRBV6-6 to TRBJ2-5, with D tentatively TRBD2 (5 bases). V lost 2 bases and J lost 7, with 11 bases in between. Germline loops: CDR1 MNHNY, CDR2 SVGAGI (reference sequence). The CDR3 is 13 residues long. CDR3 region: CASSYSGLGTQYF. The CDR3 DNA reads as TGTGCCAGCAGTTACAGCGGTCTTGGGACCCAGTACTTC.

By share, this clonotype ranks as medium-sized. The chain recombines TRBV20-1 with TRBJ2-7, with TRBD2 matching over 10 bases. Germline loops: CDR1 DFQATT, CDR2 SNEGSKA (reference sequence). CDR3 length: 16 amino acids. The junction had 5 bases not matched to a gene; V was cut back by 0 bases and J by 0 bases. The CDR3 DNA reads TGCAGTGCTAGAGAGCCTAGCGGGAGTTACTCCTACGAGCAGTACTTC. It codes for CSAREPSGSYSYEQYF.

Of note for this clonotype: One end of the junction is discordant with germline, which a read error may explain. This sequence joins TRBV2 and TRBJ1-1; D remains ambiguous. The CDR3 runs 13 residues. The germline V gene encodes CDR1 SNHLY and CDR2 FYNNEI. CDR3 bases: TGTGCCAGCAGTGAATTGGAGAACACTGAAGCTTCCTTT. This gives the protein CASSELENTEASF.

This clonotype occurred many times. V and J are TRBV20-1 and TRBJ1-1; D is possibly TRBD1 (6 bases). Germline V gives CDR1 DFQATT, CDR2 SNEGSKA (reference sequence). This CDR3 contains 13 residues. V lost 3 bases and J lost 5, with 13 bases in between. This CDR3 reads CSASARGGTEAFF. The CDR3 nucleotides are TGCAGTGCTAGCGCCAGGGGCGGAACTGAAGCTTTCTTT.

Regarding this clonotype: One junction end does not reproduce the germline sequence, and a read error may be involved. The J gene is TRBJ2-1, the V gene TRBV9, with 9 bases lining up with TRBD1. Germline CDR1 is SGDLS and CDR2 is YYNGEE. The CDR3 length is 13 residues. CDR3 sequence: CASSACSGTGTSF. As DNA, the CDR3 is TGTGCCAGCAGCGCATGCTCCGGGACAGGGACTTCCTTC.

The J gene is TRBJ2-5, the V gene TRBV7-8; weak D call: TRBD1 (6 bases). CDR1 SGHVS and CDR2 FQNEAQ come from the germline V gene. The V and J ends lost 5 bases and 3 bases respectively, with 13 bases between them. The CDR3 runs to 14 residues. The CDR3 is CASSAHRDKETQYF. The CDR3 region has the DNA TGTGCCAGCAGCGCTCACAGGGACAAAGAGACCCAGTACTTC.

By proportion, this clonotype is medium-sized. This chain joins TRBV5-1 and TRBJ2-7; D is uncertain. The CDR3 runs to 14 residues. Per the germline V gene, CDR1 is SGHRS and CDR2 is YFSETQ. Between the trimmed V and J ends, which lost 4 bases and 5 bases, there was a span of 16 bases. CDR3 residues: CASSPQVGPNEQYF. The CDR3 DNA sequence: TGCGCCAGCAGCCCGCAGGTGGGTCCCAACGAGCAGTACTTC.

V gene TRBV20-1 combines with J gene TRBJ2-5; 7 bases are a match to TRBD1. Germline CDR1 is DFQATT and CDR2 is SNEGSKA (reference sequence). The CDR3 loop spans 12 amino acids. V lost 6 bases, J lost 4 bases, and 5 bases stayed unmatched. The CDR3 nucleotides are TGCAGTGCGAAGAGACAGGGAGAGACCCAGTACTTC. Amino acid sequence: CSAKRQGETQYF.

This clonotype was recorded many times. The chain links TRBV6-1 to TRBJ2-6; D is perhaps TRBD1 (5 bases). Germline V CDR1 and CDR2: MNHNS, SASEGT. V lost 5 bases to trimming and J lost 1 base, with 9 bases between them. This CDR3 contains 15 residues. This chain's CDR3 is CASSPRGSGANVLTF. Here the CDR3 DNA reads TGTGCCAGCAGTCCAAGGGGATCTGGGGCCAACGTCCTGACTTTC.

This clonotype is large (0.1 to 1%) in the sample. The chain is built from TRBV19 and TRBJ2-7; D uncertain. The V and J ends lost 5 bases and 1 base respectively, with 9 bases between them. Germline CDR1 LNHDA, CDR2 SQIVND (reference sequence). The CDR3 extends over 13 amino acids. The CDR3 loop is CASSRPPSYEQYF. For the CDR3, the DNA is TGTGCCAGTAGTCGACCCCCTTCCTACGAGCAGTACTTC.

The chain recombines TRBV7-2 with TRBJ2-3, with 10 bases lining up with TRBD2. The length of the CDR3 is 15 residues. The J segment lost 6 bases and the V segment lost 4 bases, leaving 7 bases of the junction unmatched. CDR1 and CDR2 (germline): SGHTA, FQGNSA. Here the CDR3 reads CASSSSSGGLDTQYF. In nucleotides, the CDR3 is TGTGCCAGCAGCTCATCTAGCGGGGGTTTGGATACGCAGTATTTT.

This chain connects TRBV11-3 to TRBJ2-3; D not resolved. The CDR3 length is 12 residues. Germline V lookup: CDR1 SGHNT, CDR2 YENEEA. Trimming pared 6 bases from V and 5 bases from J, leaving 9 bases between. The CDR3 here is CASRGRKDTQYF. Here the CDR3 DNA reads TGTGCCAGCAGAGGACGGAAAGATACGCAGTATTTT.

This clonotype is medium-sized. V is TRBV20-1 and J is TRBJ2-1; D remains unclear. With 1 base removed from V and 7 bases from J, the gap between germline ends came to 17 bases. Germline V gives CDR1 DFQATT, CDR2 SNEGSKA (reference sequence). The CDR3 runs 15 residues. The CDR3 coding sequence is TGCAGTGCTAGAGTTTTGACTGGAGTAAGGAATGAGCAGTTCTTC. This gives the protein CSARVLTGVRNEQFF.